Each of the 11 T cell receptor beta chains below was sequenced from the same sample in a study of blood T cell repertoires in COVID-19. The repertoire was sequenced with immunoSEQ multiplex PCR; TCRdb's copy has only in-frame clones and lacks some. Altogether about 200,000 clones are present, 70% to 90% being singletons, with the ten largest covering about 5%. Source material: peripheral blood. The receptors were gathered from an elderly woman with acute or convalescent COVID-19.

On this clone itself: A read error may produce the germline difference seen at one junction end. CDR3 sequence: CASSILPGTPYNEQFF. DNA for the CDR3: TGTGCTAGCAGCATCCTTCCCGGGACACCCTACAATGAGCAGTTCTTC. The V call is TRBV7-7, the J call TRBJ2-1; D perhaps matches TRBD1 (6 bases). The CDR3 is 16 amino acids. Germline V gene data show CDR1 as SSHAT and CDR2 as FNYEAQ (reference sequence).

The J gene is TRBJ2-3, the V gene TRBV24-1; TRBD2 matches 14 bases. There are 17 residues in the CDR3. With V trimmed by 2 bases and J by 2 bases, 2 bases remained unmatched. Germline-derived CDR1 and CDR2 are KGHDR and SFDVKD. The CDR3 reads CATSDSGLAGVTDTQYF. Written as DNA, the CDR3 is TGTGCCACCAGTGATTCGGGACTAGCGGGGGTCACAGATACGCAGTATTTT.

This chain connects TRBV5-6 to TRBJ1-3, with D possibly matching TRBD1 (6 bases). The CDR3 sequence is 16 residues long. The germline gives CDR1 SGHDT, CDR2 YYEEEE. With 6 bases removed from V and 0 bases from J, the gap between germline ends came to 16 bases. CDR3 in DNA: TGTGCCAGCAACCCACAGGGCGCGGGCTCTGGAAACACCATATATTTT. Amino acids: CASNPQGAGSGNTIYF. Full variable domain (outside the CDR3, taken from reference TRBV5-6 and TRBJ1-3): DAGVTQSPTHLIKTRGQQVTLRCSPKSGHDTVSWYQQALGQGPQFIFQYYEEEERQRGNFPDRFSGHQFPNYSSELNVNALLLGDSALYLCASNPQGAGSGNTIYFGEGSWLTVV.

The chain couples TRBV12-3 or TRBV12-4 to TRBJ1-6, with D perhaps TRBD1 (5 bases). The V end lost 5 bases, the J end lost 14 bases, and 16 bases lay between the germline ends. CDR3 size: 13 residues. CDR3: CASSLTSGGALHF. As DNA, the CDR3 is TGTGCCAGCAGTCTTACCTCGGGGGGAGCCCTCCACTTT.

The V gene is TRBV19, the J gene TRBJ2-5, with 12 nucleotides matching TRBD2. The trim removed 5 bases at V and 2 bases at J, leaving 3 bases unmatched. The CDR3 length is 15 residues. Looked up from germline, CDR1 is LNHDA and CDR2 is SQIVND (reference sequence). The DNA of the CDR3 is TGTGCCAGTAGTTCGACTAGCGGGAGACAAGAGACCCAGTACTTC. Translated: CASSSTSGRQETQYF.

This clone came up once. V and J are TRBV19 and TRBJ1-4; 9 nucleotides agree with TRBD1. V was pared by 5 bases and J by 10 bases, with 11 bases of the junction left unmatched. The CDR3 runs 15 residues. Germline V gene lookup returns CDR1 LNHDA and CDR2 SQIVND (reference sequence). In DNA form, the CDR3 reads TGTGCCAGTAGTCCCCCCGGGACAGGGTTGCGAAAACTGTTTTTT. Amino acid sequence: CASSPPGTGLRKLFF.

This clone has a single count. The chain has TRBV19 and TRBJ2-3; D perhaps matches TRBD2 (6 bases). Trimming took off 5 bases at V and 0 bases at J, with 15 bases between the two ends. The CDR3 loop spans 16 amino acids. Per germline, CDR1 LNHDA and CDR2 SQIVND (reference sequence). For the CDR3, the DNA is TGTGCCAGTAGTCCCCTATCCGGGAGAAGCACAGATACGCAGTATTTT. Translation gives CASSPLSGRSTDTQYF.

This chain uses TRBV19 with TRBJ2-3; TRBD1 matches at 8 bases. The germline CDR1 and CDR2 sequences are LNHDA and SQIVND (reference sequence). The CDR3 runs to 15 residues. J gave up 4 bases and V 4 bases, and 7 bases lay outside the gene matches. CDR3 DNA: TGTGCCAGTAGTACAGGGGGCCAACTATCAGATACGCAGTATTTT. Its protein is CASSTGGQLSDTQYF. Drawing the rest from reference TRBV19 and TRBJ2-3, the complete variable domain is DGGITQSPKYLFRKEGQNVTLSCEQNLNHDAMYWYRQDPGQGLRLIYYSQIVNDFQKGDIAEGYSVSREKKESFPLTVTSAQKNPTAFYLCASSTGGQLSDTQYFGPGTRLTVL.

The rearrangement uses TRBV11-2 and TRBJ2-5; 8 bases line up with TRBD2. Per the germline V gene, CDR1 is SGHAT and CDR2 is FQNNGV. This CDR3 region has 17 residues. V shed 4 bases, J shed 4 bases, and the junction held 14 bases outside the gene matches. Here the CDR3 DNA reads TGTGCCAGCAGCTGGGGCCTAAGCGGGAGTAAGGTAGAGACCCAGTACTTC. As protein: CASSWGLSGSKVETQYF.

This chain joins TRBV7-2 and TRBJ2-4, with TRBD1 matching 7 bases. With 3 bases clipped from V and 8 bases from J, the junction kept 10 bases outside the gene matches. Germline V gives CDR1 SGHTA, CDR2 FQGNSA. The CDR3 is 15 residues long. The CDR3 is CASSFKTGTPDIQYF. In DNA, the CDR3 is TGTGCCAGCAGCTTCAAGACAGGGACCCCTGACATTCAGTACTTC.

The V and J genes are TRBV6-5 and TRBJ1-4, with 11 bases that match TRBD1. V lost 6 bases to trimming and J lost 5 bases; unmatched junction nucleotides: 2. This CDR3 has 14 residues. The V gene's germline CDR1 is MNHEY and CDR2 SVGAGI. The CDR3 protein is CASRRDRGNEKLFF. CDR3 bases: TGTGCCAGCAGACGGGACAGGGGGAATGAAAAACTGTTTTTT.